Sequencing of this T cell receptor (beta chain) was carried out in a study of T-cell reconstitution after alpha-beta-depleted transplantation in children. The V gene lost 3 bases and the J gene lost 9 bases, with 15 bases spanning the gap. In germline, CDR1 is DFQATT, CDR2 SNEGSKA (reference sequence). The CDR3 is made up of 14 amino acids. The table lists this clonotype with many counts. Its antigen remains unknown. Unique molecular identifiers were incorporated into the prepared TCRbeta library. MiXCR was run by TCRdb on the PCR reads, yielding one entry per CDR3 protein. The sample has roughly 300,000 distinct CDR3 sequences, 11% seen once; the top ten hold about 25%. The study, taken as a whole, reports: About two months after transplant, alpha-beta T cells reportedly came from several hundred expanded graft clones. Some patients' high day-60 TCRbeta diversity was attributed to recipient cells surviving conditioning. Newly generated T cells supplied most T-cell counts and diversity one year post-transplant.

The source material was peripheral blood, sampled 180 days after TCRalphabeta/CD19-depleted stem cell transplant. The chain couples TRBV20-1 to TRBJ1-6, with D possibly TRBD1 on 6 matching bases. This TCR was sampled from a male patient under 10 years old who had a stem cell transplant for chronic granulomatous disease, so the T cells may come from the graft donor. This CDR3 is CSARPGQTTSPLHF. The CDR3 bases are TGCAGTGCTAGGCCTGGACAGACCACTTCACCCCTCCACTTT.